The 28 T cell receptor beta chains in this list originate from one sample, sequenced in a study of T cells in Graves' hyperthyroidism and ophthalmopathy. Using RNA transcripts as the source, TCR beta CDR3 regions were amplified. Carried out on the TCR CDR3, a first-round RT-PCR used the HTBI primer set. TCRdb reanalysed the multiplex PCR reads using MiXCR and keeps one entry per CDR3 protein. The sample consists of 300,000 to 450,000 distinct CDR3 sequences, about 25% of them appearing once. Sequenced input: blood. Every receptor here comes from a man aged 45-65 years with Graves' hyperthyroidism.

The chain links TRBV2 to TRBJ1-5; 10 bases map to TRBD1. The CDR3 is made up of 14 amino acids. Germline V gene sequence: CDR1 SNHLY, CDR2 FYNNEI. The V and J ends lost 7 bases and 5 bases, in that order; junction bases with no gene match: 5. CDR3 nucleotides: TGTGCCAGCAAAACCGGGACAGGGGATCAGCCCCAGCATTTT. The encoded protein is CASKTGTGDQPQHF.

This clonotype turned up a few times. The V call is TRBV20-1, the J call TRBJ1-2; 9 bases line up with TRBD1. CDR1 is DFQATT, CDR2 SNEGSKA, per germline (reference sequence). Unmatched junction bases numbered 14, after V lost 3 bases and J lost 0 bases. The CDR3 has 18 amino acids. CDR3 nucleotides: TGCAGTGCTAGGGGCACAGGGGGCCGTAAGGAAACTAACTATGGCTACACCTTC. Its translation: CSARGTGGRKETNYGYTF.

This rearrangement joins TRBV6-1 to TRBJ2-1, with 10 bases aligning to TRBD2. Unmatched junction bases numbered 7, after V lost 5 bases and J lost 0 bases. Germline assignment: CDR1 MNHNS and CDR2 SASEGT. This CDR3 region has 17 residues. The CDR3 bases are TGTGCCAGCAGTCGGACTAGCGGAGTTACCTCCTACAATGAGCAGTTCTTC. Encoded protein: CASSRTSGVTSYNEQFF.

About this clonotype: Given a much more abundant clone one base away, this may be a read error. The genes are TRBV11-2 and TRBJ2-1; D is ambiguous. Trimming shortened V by 7 bases and J by 0 bases, and 16 bases separated the two germline ends. The CDR3 loop spans 16 amino acids. CDR1 and CDR2 from the germline V gene are SGHAT and FQNNGV. CDR3 nucleotide sequence: TGTGCCAGCAACCCCTCGAAGGTTAGCTCCTACAATGAGCAGTTCTTC. Protein: CASNPSKVSSYNEQFF.

In its sample, this clonotype was seen a few times. For the CDR3, the DNA is TGTGCCAGCAGCCCGGTGGCGGGACCTGGCGGGGAGCTGTTTTTT. Residues: CASSPVAGPGGELFF. The chain has TRBV7-8 and TRBJ2-2, with D perhaps matching TRBD2 (6 bases). The germline V gene has CDR1 SGHVS and CDR2 FQNEAQ. The CDR3 consists of 15 residues. The ends were cut back, 5 bases at V and 7 bases at J, with 17 bases in the middle.

This chain uses TRBV28 with TRBJ2-1, with 15 bases matching TRBD2. From germline, CDR1 is MDHEN and CDR2 SYDVKM. The ends lost 6 bases at V and 1 base at J; junction bases unmatched: 7. The CDR3 has 18 residues. CDR3 sequence reads: CASSSGLAGGVSYNEQFF. CDR3 nucleotides: TGTGCCAGCAGCTCGGGACTAGCGGGAGGCGTGTCCTACAATGAGCAGTTCTTC.

The chain links TRBV4-1 to TRBJ1-5, with D perhaps TRBD1 (5 bases). CDR3 length: 14 residues. The germline V and J ends were trimmed by 4 bases and 6 bases, with 13 bases remaining between them. Germline-derived CDR1 and CDR2 are MGHRA and YSYEKL. CDR3 protein: CASSLGEGGQPQHF. In nucleotides, the CDR3 is TGCGCCAGCAGCCTAGGGGAGGGAGGTCAGCCCCAGCATTTT.

In its sample, this clonotype was seen a few times. The chain combines TRBV10-2 with TRBJ1-5; no clear D. V was cut by 4 bases and J by 4 bases, with 11 bases left in between. The CDR3 is 14 residues long. The V gene's germline CDR1 is WSHSY and CDR2 SAAADI. CDR3 DNA: TGCGCCAGCAGTGTTACCATGATAAATCAGCCCCAGCATTTT. Translating it yields CASSVTMINQPQHF.

The J gene is TRBJ1-2, the V gene TRBV3-1; possibly TRBD1 for D (5 bases). Trimming removed 1 base at V and 4 bases at J, with 10 bases between. This CDR3 is 14 amino acids long. Germline assignment: CDR1 LGHDT and CDR2 YNNKEL (reference sequence). CDR3 loop: CASSQVGEAYGYTF. The DNA for the CDR3 is TGTGCCAGCAGCCAAGTGGGGGAGGCCTATGGCTACACCTTC.

This clonotype has ten or more counts. The V gene is TRBV28, the J gene TRBJ2-7; D may be TRBD2 (6 bases). V was cut by 6 bases and J by 2 bases, with 14 bases left in between. CDR1 and CDR2 (germline): MDHEN, SYDVKM. CDR3 length equals 14 residues. CDR3: CASSKSGPPYEQYF. The CDR3 DNA is TGTGCCAGCAGCAAAAGCGGGCCTCCCTACGAGCAGTACTTC.

This clonotype was seen a few times. The genes are TRBV13 and TRBJ1-2; 10 nucleotides agree with TRBD1. The germline gives CDR1 PRHDT, CDR2 FYEKMQ (reference sequence). Germline trimming cut 1 base from V and 2 bases from J; bases unmatched to any gene: 7. The CDR3 spans 17 residues. CDR3 DNA sequence: TGTGCCAGCAGCTTAGCCGACAGGGGGCTGGCCAACTATGGCTACACCTTC. Residues: CASSLADRGLANYGYTF.

This clonotype was recorded a few times. J is TRBJ1-2 and V is TRBV7-2; tentatively, D is TRBD1 (5 bases). Between the trimmed V and J ends, which lost 5 bases and 6 bases, there was a span of 16 bases. CDR3 length equals 14 residues. Germline assignment: CDR1 SGHTA and CDR2 FQGNSA. Here the CDR3 reads CASSVGLVGDGYTF. As DNA, the CDR3 is TGTGCCAGCAGCGTCGGTCTTGTGGGGGATGGCTACACCTTC.

The V and J genes are TRBV30 and TRBJ2-7; a weak D match, TRBD1 (5 bases). V shed 2 bases and J shed 7 bases, with 15 bases lying between them. The CDR3 runs 13 residues. Per the germline V gene, CDR1 is GTSNPN and CDR2 is SVGIG (reference sequence). CDR3 region: CAWSSQVLGEQYF. Written as DNA, the CDR3 is TGTGCCTGGAGTTCACAGGTGTTGGGAGAGCAGTACTTC.

The CDR3: CASSLFAGDFYEQYF. The CDR3, as DNA: TGTGCCAGCAGCTTGTTCGCGGGAGATTTCTACGAGCAGTACTTC. J is TRBJ2-7 and V is TRBV5-6; 7 bases map to TRBD2. The V segment lost 1 base and the J segment 3 bases; nucleotides outside the gene matches: 7. The CDR3 loop spans 15 amino acids. Germline CDR1 is SGHDT and CDR2 is YYEEEE. The entire variable domain, with the rest obtained from reference TRBV5-6 and TRBJ2-7, is as follows: DAGVTQSPTHLIKTRGQQVTLRCSPKSGHDTVSWYQQALGQGPQFIFQYYEEEERQRGNFPDRFSGHQFPNYSSELNVNALLLGDSALYLCASSLFAGDFYEQYFGPGTRLTVT.

This chain uses TRBV12-5 with TRBJ2-3, with D uncertain. Trimming removed 1 base from V and 0 bases from J, with 5 bases in between. Germline loops: CDR1 LGHNT, CDR2 FRNRAP. The CDR3 covers 14 residues. The CDR3 sequence is CASGLGPSTDTQYF. The CDR3 region has the DNA TGTGCTAGTGGTTTGGGCCCTAGCACAGATACGCAGTATTTT.

The chain combines TRBV20-1 with TRBJ2-5; no reliable D call. CDR1 DFQATT and CDR2 SNEGSKA come from the germline V gene (reference sequence). The CDR3 spans 14 residues. Trimming left V 0 bases short and J 3 bases short, with 11 bases between. CDR3 bases: TGCAGTGCTAGAGAGGCCAGCCGAGAAGAGACCCAGTACTTC. Residues: CSAREASREETQYF.

There are many counts of this clonotype. This sequence joins TRBV20-1 and TRBJ1-1; no reliable D call. Trimming stripped 3 bases from V and 7 bases from J, with 9 bases between. The CDR3 is 11 amino acids. CDR1 and CDR2 from the germline V gene are DFQATT and SNEGSKA (reference sequence). CDR3 DNA: TGCAGTGCTAGTCGGGCGTTTGAAGCTTTCTTT. It is translated as CSASRAFEAFF.

The chain carries TRBV29-1 and TRBJ1-2; no reliable D call. Germline CDR1 reads SQVTM; CDR2 reads ANQGSEA. The CDR3 length is 15 residues. Trimming removed 2 bases from V and 8 bases from J, with 21 bases in between. The chain's CDR3 is CSVEISVQDRRGYTF. In nucleotides, the CDR3 is TGCAGCGTTGAAATCTCGGTGCAGGACCGCCGGGGCTACACCTTC.

This clonotype was detected ten times or more. The chain employs TRBV2 and TRBJ2-3, with TRBD2 identical over 13 bases. Germline V CDR1 and CDR2: SNHLY, FYNNEI. The CDR3 sequence is 19 residues long. With 8 bases clipped from V and 0 bases from J, the junction kept 14 bases outside the gene matches. DNA of the CDR3: TGTGCCAGCCTGAGGATGGGACTAGCGGGAAGAACTAGCACAGATACGCAGTATTTT. It yields the protein CASLRMGLAGRTSTDTQYF.

This clonotype was seen more than once but under ten times. The DNA for the CDR3 is TGTGCCAGCAGGCCGGGACTAGCACTCCTGGACGAGCAGTACTTC. Its protein is CASRPGLALLDEQYF. This chain joins TRBV27 and TRBJ2-7; 9 nucleotides align to TRBD2. J gave up 5 bases and V 6 bases, and 11 bases lay outside the gene matches. Germline V gene sequence: CDR1 MNHEY, CDR2 SMNVEV (reference sequence). The CDR3 runs to 15 residues.

Turning to this clonotype: A much larger clonotype is one base distant, so this may be a read error. The rearrangement uses TRBV2 and TRBJ2-1, with 11 bases fitting TRBD2. The DNA end favors TRBJ2-7, so the J call may be wrong. The CDR3 totals 13 residues. Per the germline V gene, CDR1 is SNHLY and CDR2 is FYNNEI. CDR3 nucleotide sequence: TGTGCCGAAAGGCTAGCGGGGGGCAATGAGCAGTACTTC. Amino acids: CAERLAGGNEQYF.

This clonotype was observed a handful of times. V gene TRBV30 combines with J gene TRBJ1-5; D remains unclear. Per germline, CDR1 GTSNPN and CDR2 SVGIG (reference sequence). This CDR3 has 17 amino acids. V was trimmed by 0 bases and J by 2 bases, leaving 17 bases between them. CDR3 bases: TGTGCCTGGAGTGTACGGGGTGGTGCCTCGGGCAATCAGCCCCAGCATTTT. Amino acids: CAWSVRGGASGNQPQHF.

This clonotype came up a few times. The chain uses TRBV5-1 and TRBJ2-7; D unresolved. The germline V gene has CDR1 SGHRS and CDR2 YFSETQ. CDR3 size: 14 residues. The V and J ends lost 8 bases and 2 bases respectively, with 17 bases between them. The CDR3 loop reads CASQSRHEPYEQYF. Here the CDR3 DNA reads TGCGCCAGTCAGTCTCGGCATGAGCCCTACGAGCAGTACTTC.

On this clonotype: A read error may produce the germline difference seen at one junction end. V usage is TRBV15 and J usage is TRBJ2-2; 12 bases align to TRBD2. The germline CDR1 and CDR2 sequences are LNHNV and YYDKDF (reference sequence). The CDR3 consists of 14 residues. The CDR3 DNA reads TGTGCCGCCAGGACTAGCGGGACCAACGGGGAGCTGTTTTTT. Translating it yields CAARTSGTNGELFF.

V is TRBV7-9 and J is TRBJ2-5; 9 nucleotides agree with TRBD1. Trimming at V came to 5 bases and at J to 5 bases, leaving 6 bases not matched to a gene. This CDR3 spans 14 amino acids. CDR1 and CDR2 (germline): SEHNR, FQNEAQ (reference sequence). CDR3 bases: TGTGCCAGCAGCCGGGACAGGGATCGGGAGACCCAGTACTTC. Amino acids: CASSRDRDRETQYF.

The chain combines TRBV7-2 with TRBJ1-5; D is possibly TRBD1 (5 bases). The V end lost 3 bases, the J end lost 8 bases, and 14 bases lay between the germline ends. This CDR3 has 14 residues. Germline values: CDR1 SGHTA, CDR2 FQGNSA. The CDR3 nucleotides read TGTGCCAGCAGCTTCTTTTGGGGCGAAGAGCCCCAGCATTTT. Encoded protein: CASSFFWGEEPQHF.

V usage is TRBV9 and J usage is TRBJ1-4, with 8 positions matching TRBD1. This CDR3 contains 16 residues. From germline, CDR1 is SGDLS and CDR2 YYNGEE. Trimming at V came to 3 bases and at J to 4 bases, leaving 8 bases not matched to a gene. The CDR3 is CASSGGTGRFNEKLFF. The CDR3 DNA sequence: TGTGCCAGCAGCGGTGGGACAGGACGATTTAATGAAAAACTGTTTTTT.

The chain joins TRBV3-1 to TRBJ2-3; TRBD2 aligns across 10 bases. Unmatched junction bases numbered 4, after V lost 5 bases and J lost 5 bases. CDR3 length: 14 amino acids. Germline V gene data show CDR1 as LGHDT and CDR2 as YNNKEL (reference sequence). The CDR3 coding sequence is TGTGCCAGCAGCTTCCGGACTAGCGGAGATACGCAGTATTTT. The encoded protein is CASSFRTSGDTQYF.